This TCR beta chain was sequenced during a study of blood T cell repertoires in COVID-19. V was clipped by 4 bases and J by 3 bases; unmatched bases: 4. CDR3 size: 15 residues. Germline-derived CDR1 and CDR2 are SNHLY and FYNNEI. The repertoire was sequenced with immunoSEQ multiplex PCR; TCRdb's copy has only in-frame clones and lacks some. This sample carries 380,000 or so clones, about four fifths of them seen once, and the ten largest clones take roughly 1.2%. This chain joins TRBV2 and TRBJ1-5, with TRBD1 matching over 9 bases. What was sequenced was peripheral blood. The clonotype originates from a human donor with acute or convalescent COVID-19. The donor label of this sample is uncertain. CDR3 loop: CASSAGTGNNQPQHF. CDR3 bases: TGTGCCAGCAGTGCCGGGACAGGGAACAATCAGCCCCAGCATTTT.